These T cell receptor beta chains were read from a single sample in a study of shared clonotypes between healthy human individuals. Data came from immunoSEQ multiplex PCR; TCRdb stores just in-frame clones and leaves some out. The sample lists about 2.4 million clones, about 92% occurring once. The specimen sequenced was naive CD4+ T cells sorted from blood. All receptors come from a man between 18 and 29 years old in good health. Each CDR3 is given with its conserved first and last residue. The order of the fields is CDR3 length, V gene, clone size, D gene, J gene, CDR3 protein, CDR3 DNA. D genes are given only for firm matches. Expanded clones get a size class; other rows say once, few or many, or leave the size out.

cdr3_length: 15; v_call: TRBV2; clone_size: NA; d_call: NA; j_call: TRBJ1-2; cdr3_aa: CASSGNSRLTYGYTF; cdr3_nt: TGTGCCAGCAGTGGGAATTCCCGCTTAACCTATGGCTACACCTTC
cdr3_length: 15; v_call: TRBV7-9; clone_size: once; d_call: NA; j_call: TRBJ2-7; cdr3_aa: CASSLSAAGPYEQYF; cdr3_nt: TGTGCCAGCAGCTTATCCGCTGCAGGTCCCTACGAGCAGTACTTC
cdr3_length: 12; v_call: TRBV10-3; clone_size: NA; d_call: NA; j_call: TRBJ2-3; cdr3_aa: CAASLLTDTQYF; cdr3_nt: TGTGCCGCAAGTCTCCTTACCGATACGCAGTATTTT
cdr3_length: 16; v_call: TRBV7-9; clone_size: once; d_call: TRBD1; j_call: TRBJ2-3; cdr3_aa: CASSSDRALGTDTQYF; cdr3_nt: TGTGCCAGCAGCTCTGACAGGGCCCTAGGGACAGATACGCAGTATTTT
cdr3_length: 16; v_call: TRBV5-8; clone_size: NA; d_call: NA; j_call: TRBJ1-5; cdr3_aa: CASSLGRGGQLLPQHF; cdr3_nt: TGTGCCAGCAGCTTGGGAAGGGGAGGACAGTTGTTGCCCCAGCATTTT
cdr3_length: 12; v_call: TRBV15; clone_size: NA; d_call: NA; j_call: TRBJ1-5; cdr3_aa: CATSSPVLAQHF; cdr3_nt: TGTGCCACCAGCTCACCTGTCCTGGCCCAGCATTTT
cdr3_length: 16; v_call: TRBV5-3; clone_size: NA; d_call: TRBD2; j_call: TRBJ2-2; cdr3_aa: CARSLASGQNTGELFF; cdr3_nt: TGTGCCAGAAGCTTGGCTAGCGGGCAGAACACCGGGGAGCTGTTTTTT
cdr3_length: 17; v_call: TRBV5-1; clone_size: NA; d_call: TRBD2; j_call: TRBJ2-1; cdr3_aa: CASSPTLSSGGRNEQFF; cdr3_nt: TGCGCCAGCAGCCCCACCCTCTCTAGCGGGGGGAGGAATGAGCAGTTCTTC
cdr3_length: 15; v_call: TRBV7-6; clone_size: NA; d_call: TRBD1; j_call: TRBJ2-5; cdr3_aa: CASSFRTGSQETQYF; cdr3_nt: TGTGCCAGCAGCTTTAGGACAGGAAGCCAAGAGACCCAGTACTTC
cdr3_length: 12; v_call: TRBV18; clone_size: NA; d_call: NA; j_call: TRBJ2-5; cdr3_aa: CASSGGTNTQYF; cdr3_nt: TGTGCCAGCTCCGGTGGCACGAATACCCAGTACTTC
cdr3_length: 13; v_call: TRBV6-5; clone_size: NA; d_call: NA; j_call: TRBJ2-5; cdr3_aa: CASSPLHGETQYF; cdr3_nt: TGTGCCAGCAGTCCCCTCCATGGAGAGACCCAGTACTTC
cdr3_length: 15; v_call: TRBV6-5; clone_size: NA; d_call: TRBD1; j_call: TRBJ1-1; cdr3_aa: CASSPGQTMNTEAFF; cdr3_nt: TGTGCCAGCAGCCCGGGACAGACAATGAACACTGAAGCTTTCTTT
cdr3_length: 16; v_call: TRBV5-1; clone_size: NA; d_call: NA; j_call: TRBJ2-1; cdr3_aa: CASSLEGRSSYNEQFF; cdr3_nt: TGCGCCAGCAGCTTGGAGGGCCGTAGCTCCTACAATGAGCAGTTCTTC
cdr3_length: 13; v_call: TRBV5-4; clone_size: NA; d_call: TRBD2; j_call: TRBJ2-7; cdr3_aa: CASSTQGGDEQYF; cdr3_nt: TGTGCCAGCAGCACTCAGGGAGGGGACGAGCAGTACTTC
cdr3_length: 17; v_call: TRBV6-1; clone_size: NA; d_call: NA; j_call: TRBJ2-4; cdr3_aa: CASSEREEFLAKNIQYF; cdr3_nt: TGTGCCAGCAGTGAAAGGGAGGAGTTTCTAGCCAAAAACATTCAGTACTTC
cdr3_length: 19; v_call: TRBV5-1; clone_size: NA; d_call: TRBD1; j_call: TRBJ2-2; cdr3_aa: CASKVKRQGGWRRTGELFF; cdr3_nt: TGCGCCAGCAAGGTGAAGAGACAGGGTGGTTGGAGGAGGACCGGGGAGCTGTTTTTT
cdr3_length: 15; v_call: TRBV29-1; clone_size: NA; d_call: TRBD1; j_call: TRBJ2-5; cdr3_aa: CSVDPPTGGGWTQYF; cdr3_nt: TGCAGCGTTGACCCTCCGACAGGGGGCGGATGGACCCAGTACTTC
cdr3_length: 11; v_call: TRBV20-1; clone_size: NA; d_call: NA; j_call: TRBJ1-2; cdr3_aa: CSAESPYGYTF; cdr3_nt: TGCAGTGCTGAGTCCCCATATGGCTACACCTTC
cdr3_length: 12; v_call: TRBV5-4; clone_size: NA; d_call: TRBD1; j_call: TRBJ2-7; cdr3_aa: CASSLVGGAEYF; cdr3_nt: TGTGCCAGCAGCTTGGTAGGGGGCGCAGAGTACTTC
cdr3_length: 14; v_call: TRBV7-2; clone_size: NA; d_call: NA; j_call: TRBJ2-7; cdr3_aa: CASSLDRFSYEQYF; cdr3_nt: TGTGCCAGCAGCTTAGATAGGTTCTCCTACGAGCAGTACTTC
cdr3_length: 14; v_call: TRBV10-3; clone_size: NA; d_call: NA; j_call: TRBJ2-2; cdr3_aa: CAITRDKNTGELFF; cdr3_nt: TGTGCCATCACGAGGGACAAGAACACCGGGGAGCTGTTTTTT
cdr3_length: 16; v_call: TRBV6-5; clone_size: NA; d_call: TRBD1; j_call: TRBJ1-6; cdr3_aa: CASSSTGTGPYSPLHF; cdr3_nt: TGTGCCAGCAGTTCGACCGGGACAGGGCCTTATTCACCCCTCCACTTT
cdr3_length: 15; v_call: TRBV19; clone_size: NA; d_call: NA; j_call: TRBJ1-3; cdr3_aa: CASSRTALSGNTIYF; cdr3_nt: TGTGCCAGTAGTAGGACAGCCCTCTCTGGAAACACCATATATTTT
cdr3_length: 15; v_call: TRBV27; clone_size: NA; d_call: TRBD1; j_call: TRBJ2-7; cdr3_aa: CASSRGQGATYEQYF; cdr3_nt: TGTGCCAGCAGTCGTGGACAGGGGGCTACCTACGAGCAGTACTTC
cdr3_length: 15; v_call: TRBV10-3; clone_size: NA; d_call: NA; j_call: TRBJ1-3; cdr3_aa: CAISVGLVSGNTIYF; cdr3_nt: TGTGCCATCAGTGTAGGACTCGTGTCTGGAAACACCATATATTTT
cdr3_length: 14; v_call: TRBV15; clone_size: NA; d_call: NA; j_call: TRBJ1-4; cdr3_aa: CATSRDKSVQKLFF; cdr3_nt: TGTGCCACCAGCAGAGATAAATCAGTCCAAAAACTGTTTTTT
cdr3_length: 15; v_call: TRBV18; clone_size: NA; d_call: NA; j_call: TRBJ1-1; cdr3_aa: CASSPPRQFNTEAFF; cdr3_nt: TGTGCCAGCTCACCACCAAGACAGTTTAACACTGAAGCTTTCTTT
cdr3_length: 14; v_call: TRBV7-2; clone_size: NA; d_call: TRBD1; j_call: TRBJ2-1; cdr3_aa: CASSLEQGAREQFF; cdr3_nt: TGTGCCAGCAGCTTAGAACAGGGGGCGCGTGAGCAGTTCTTC
cdr3_length: 14; v_call: TRBV5-1; clone_size: NA; d_call: NA; j_call: TRBJ1-6; cdr3_aa: CASSLEGYNSPLHF; cdr3_nt: TGCGCCAGCAGCTTGGAAGGGTATAATTCACCCCTCCACTTT
cdr3_length: 13; v_call: TRBV10-3; clone_size: NA; d_call: NA; j_call: TRBJ1-2; cdr3_aa: CATTTQGEKGYTF; cdr3_nt: TGTGCCACAACCACCCAGGGTGAAAAGGGCTACACCTTC
cdr3_length: 16; v_call: TRBV5-6; clone_size: NA; d_call: TRBD2; j_call: TRBJ2-5; cdr3_aa: CASSLPGGDWGETQYF; cdr3_nt: TGTGCCAGCAGCCTTCCGGGAGGAGATTGGGGAGAGACCCAGTACTTC
cdr3_length: 18; v_call: TRBV7-8; clone_size: NA; d_call: NA; j_call: TRBJ2-1; cdr3_aa: CASSLSGGGKRGIDEQFF; cdr3_nt: TGTGCCAGCAGCTTATCAGGAGGGGGCAAAAGGGGGATCGATGAGCAGTTCTTC
cdr3_length: 13; v_call: TRBV30; clone_size: NA; d_call: NA; j_call: TRBJ2-7; cdr3_aa: CAWSGQVRPEQYF; cdr3_nt: TGTGCCTGGAGTGGACAGGTGAGACCCGAGCAGTACTTC